Listed below are T cell receptor beta chains from one sample, sequenced in a study of OX40 agonist ivuxolimab in advanced cancers. The assay was immunoSEQ multiplex PCR, and TCRdb's table has in-frame clones only and misses some. This sample has about 36,000 clones, with 74% found just once. Sequenced material: CD4+ or CD8+ T cells sorted from blood, taken in a trial of the OX40 agonist ivuxolimab. The receptor source for this set is an adult with an advanced solid tumor such as melanoma, head and neck, liver or kidney cancer. Both conserved end residues are part of each CDR3. A D gene is named only where the DNA matches it firmly. Clone size appears in some rows only: once, few, many, or a class for an expanded clone.

>TRBD1|TRBJ1-6|TRBV2|few
TGTGCCACAAAGGGACAGGGGAGGTATTCACCCCTCCACTTT
CATKGQGRYSPLHF
>TRBD2|TRBJ2-3|TRBV2|few
TGTGCCAGCAGCGCTACTAGCGGGGGACAAGATACGCAGTATTTT
CASSATSGGQDTQYF
>TRBD1|TRBJ2-6|TRBV6-1|.
TGTGCCAGCAGAGACAGGGACGAGGCCAACGTCCTGACTTTC
CASRDRDEANVLTF
>.|TRBJ2-7|TRBV6-6|.
TGTGCCAGCAGTTTAACAGGGACCTACGAGCAGTACTTC
CASSLTGTYEQYF
>.|TRBJ1-2|TRBV11-2|.
TGTGCCAGCAGACCAGGGTATCTATATGGCTACACCTTC
CASRPGYLYGYTF
>.|TRBJ1-6|TRBV7-9|.
TGTGCCAGCAGCTTTGGGACCGCACAGTCACCCCTCCACTTT
CASSFGTAQSPLHF
>TRBD1|TRBJ2-5|TRBV5-1|once
TGCGCCAGCAGCAGAGACCCACAGGGGATTGAAGAGACCCAGTACTTC
CASSRDPQGIEETQYF
>TRBD1|TRBJ2-7|TRBV10-3|.
TGTGCCATCAGTGCCGGACAGGGCTACGAGCAGTACTTC
CAISAGQGYEQYF
>.|TRBJ1-2|TRBV30|few
TGTGCCTGGAGTGAGACAGTCGGCTACACCTTC
CAWSETVGYTF
>.|TRBJ2-3|TRBV5-1|.
TGCGCCAGCAGCTTGAGGGGGGTGGTTGGCACAGATACGCAGTATTTT
CASSLRGVVGTDTQYF
>TRBD1|TRBJ1-6|TRBV27|once
TGTGCCAGCAGTAAGACAGGGTGGGATTCACCCCTCCACTTT
CASSKTGWDSPLHF
>.|TRBJ2-1|TRBV5-1|.
TGCGCCAGCAGCTTGAACCGGGACCCCTACAATGAGCAGTTCTTC
CASSLNRDPYNEQFF
>.|TRBJ2-1|TRBV6-1|.
TGTGCCAGCAGGCCTTACCGGGAAGAGCAGTTCTTC
CASRPYREEQFF
>.|TRBJ2-2|TRBV27|.
TGTGCCAGCAGTGACCAGAGACGGGCCGGGGAGCTGTTTTTT
CASSDQRRAGELFF
>.|TRBJ1-4|TRBV7-8|.
TGTGCCAGCAGCGCTCGGGGGGACGAAAAACTGTTTTTT
CASSARGDEKLFF
>.|TRBJ1-2|TRBV4-2|few
TGTGCCAGCAGCCAAGACAGGGTCTATGGCTACACCTTC
CASSQDRVYGYTF
>.|TRBJ1-2|TRBV30|.
TGTGCCTGGAGTTCTAATAACTATGGCTACACCTTC
CAWSSNNYGYTF
>.|TRBJ2-2|TRBV10-3|.
TGTGCCATCAGTGCGGGGTCAGGGTTAACCGGGGAGCTGTTTTTT
CAISAGSGLTGELFF
>.|TRBJ2-7|TRBV11-2|.
TGTGCCAGCAGCTTAGGGGGACAATACGAGCAGTACTTC
CASSLGGQYEQYF
>.|TRBJ2-3|TRBV11-2|.
TGTGCCAGCAGCCCGCTCGACCAGGCGGTCGGTGCAGATACGCAGTATTTT
CASSPLDQAVGADTQYF
>.|TRBJ1-1|TRBV6-5|.
TGTGCCAGCAGTTACCTAGACCGGACCACTGAAGCTTTCTTT
CASSYLDRTTEAFF
>TRBD1|TRBJ2-2|TRBV7-6|.
TGTGCCAGCAGCGGGACAGGTGGGAACACCGGGGAGCTGTTTTTT
CASSGTGGNTGELFF
>.|TRBJ1-2|TRBV6-1|.
TGTGCCAGCAGAGTGACTCACAACTATGGCTACACCTTC
CASRVTHNYGYTF
>.|TRBJ1-1|TRBV5-1|.
TGCGCCAGCAGCGTTCAGGGTGGCGGCACTGAAGCTTTCTTT
CASSVQGGGTEAFF
>.|TRBJ1-5|TRBV19|once
TGTGCCAGTAGTTCCTCCGGGATTCAGCCCCAGCATTTT
CASSSSGIQPQHF
>TRBD1|TRBJ1-6|TRBV7-2|.
TGTGCCAGCAGCTCAACAGGGGTCCATAATTCACCCCTCCACTTT
CASSSTGVHNSPLHF
>.|TRBJ1-2|TRBV29-1|.
TGCAGCGTTGCATCTGGGGGAGGACGCTACACCTTC
CSVASGGGRYTF
>.|TRBJ1-1|TRBV5-6|once
TGTGCCAGCAGCTTGAAAGGGACAAAGAACACTGAAGCTTTCTTT
CASSLKGTKNTEAFF
>.|TRBJ2-1|TRBV5-4|.
TGTGCCAGCAGCTTGGAGCAGGGCTCCTACAATGAGCAGTTCTTC
CASSLEQGSYNEQFF
>TRBD1|TRBJ1-5|TRBV5-8|.
TGTGCCAGCAGCTTGTATCGGGTGAGACAGGGGCTCTTCAATCAGCCCCAGCATTTT
CASSLYRVRQGLFNQPQHF
>TRBD1|TRBJ1-2|TRBV19|few
TGTGCCAGTCGGGACAGGGGGCCGTTAGGCTACACCTTC
CASRDRGPLGYTF
>.|TRBJ1-2|TRBV15|.
TGTGCCACCACGGACACCCCCAAAGGCTACACCTTC
CATTDTPKGYTF
>TRBD1|TRBJ1-2|TRBV2|.
TGTGCCAGCAGTGAAGTAGGGGGCGCAGGGAACTATGGCTACACCTTC
CASSEVGGAGNYGYTF
>TRBD1|TRBJ2-5|TRBV6-1|.
TGTGCCAGCAAGTTGGACAGGGGAGAAGAGACCCAGTACTTC
CASKLDRGEETQYF
>TRBD1|TRBJ1-1|TRBV6-5|.
TGTGCCAGCAGTTCCGCGGACAGGGTAGACACTGAAGCTTTCTTT
CASSSADRVDTEAFF
>TRBD1|TRBJ2-7|TRBV5-1|once
TGCGCCAGCAGCTTGGAGTCAGGGGGATCCTACGAGCAGTACTTC
CASSLESGGSYEQYF
>TRBD2|TRBJ2-5|TRBV7-7|.
TGTGCCAGCAGCTTTTCGGGAGGGGAGACCCAGTACTTC
CASSFSGGETQYF
>.|TRBJ1-4|TRBV4-1|.
TGCGCCAGCAGCTTCCGACCTAGACAGAATGAAAAACTGTTTTTT
CASSFRPRQNEKLFF
>.|TRBJ2-3|TRBV7-9|.
TGTGCCAGCAGCTTACTTACAGTCCACGCTAATACGCAGTATTTT
CASSLLTVHANTQYF
>.|TRBJ1-1|TRBV7-7|medium-sized
TGTGCCAGCAGCTTAGGGGGGGAGAACACTGAAGCTTTCTTT
CASSLGGENTEAFF
>.|TRBJ2-1|TRBV11-3|.
TGTGCCAGCAGCTTATACCTTTACAATGAGCAGTTCTTC
CASSLYLYNEQFF
>TRBD2|TRBJ2-7|TRBV10-2|few
TGCGCCAGCAGTGGTAGCGGGGGAACCTACGAGCAGTACTTC
CASSGSGGTYEQYF
>.|TRBJ1-2|TRBV6-5|.
TGTGCCAGCAGCGCCCTAGACCGGGCCCTGGATGGCTACACCTTC
CASSALDRALDGYTF
>TRBD1|TRBJ1-2|TRBV5-6|.
TGTGCCAGCGGTCGGGACAGCTATGGCTACACCTTC
CASGRDSYGYTF
>.|TRBJ1-1|TRBV2|few
TGTGCCAGCAGTGAGAGGACTATGAACACTGAAGCTTTCTTT
CASSERTMNTEAFF
>.|TRBJ1-2|TRBV18|.
TGTGCCAGCTCCCCACCCGAGAGGGCAGGAGGCTACACCTTC
CASSPPERAGGYTF
>.|TRBJ1-2|TRBV20-1|many
TGCAGTGCTAGAGCAGTTCGCGGCTACACCTTC
CSARAVRGYTF
>.|TRBJ1-5|TRBV27|.
TGTGCCAGCAGTTTTGAGGGGGGTCAGCCCCAGCATTTT
CASSFEGGQPQHF
>.|TRBJ1-1|TRBV6-1|few
TGTGCCAGCAAGGTCTTTGGGACTGAAGCTTTCTTT
CASKVFGTEAFF
>TRBD2|TRBJ2-3|TRBV5-1|medium-sized
TGCGCCACCCGAAACCGGGGGGGCCTCGATACGCAGTATTTT
CATRNRGGLDTQYF
>.|TRBJ2-5|TRBV5-1|few
TGCGCCAGCCGAGGCGGTGATCAAGAGACCCAGTACTTC
CASRGGDQETQYF
>.|TRBJ1-1|TRBV2|once
TGTGCCAGCAGTGAACCCCCGGACACTGAAGCTTTCTTT
CASSEPPDTEAFF